The 11 T cell receptor beta chains given below trace back to one sample, sequenced in a study of shared clonotypes between healthy human individuals. Clones were read by immunoSEQ multiplex PCR, and TCRdb kept only the in-frame ones, dropping some. The sample gives about 490,000 clones, 70% to 80% of which show up once; 13% is in the top ten. Source material: PBMCs. These receptors all stem from a woman in her 40s in good health. Some clones in this sample may be carry-over from other donors' samples.

Remarks on this clone: The same CDR3 can be traced to other DNA sequences in this sample. The V call is TRBV30, the J call TRBJ2-7; D is unresolved. CDR3 size: 12 residues. The germline CDR1 and CDR2 sequences are GTSNPN and SVGIG (reference sequence). Trimming stripped 1 base from V and 2 bases from J, with 6 bases between. CDR3 DNA sequence: TGTGCCTGGAGTGCAACAGCCTACGAGCAGTACTTC. It yields the protein CAWSATAYEQYF.

This chain links TRBV21-1 with TRBJ2-7; TRBD2 is the table's D call, not checked against the DNA. TRBV21-1 is a pseudogene. The CDR3 covers 15 residues. This CDR3 reads CARPPTSRLGYEQYF. The CDR3, as DNA: TGTGCCAGACCCCCGACTAGCCGACTAGGCTACGAGCAGTACTTC.

The chain employs TRBV29-1 and TRBJ2-2, with D unresolved. The CDR3 covers 13 residues. V shed 5 bases and J shed 0 bases, with 7 bases lying between them. The V gene's germline CDR1 is SQVTM and CDR2 ANQGSEA. CDR3 DNA: TGCAGCGTTAATAGTCCGAACACCGGGGAGCTGTTTTTT. It is translated as CSVNSPNTGELFF.

This sequence joins TRBV7-2 and TRBJ2-1; D is uncertain. CDR3 length: 15 residues. The V end was cut by 5 bases, the J end by 7 bases, with 18 bases between. The germline CDR1 and CDR2 sequences are SGHTA and FQGNSA. In nucleotides, the CDR3 is TGTGCCAGCAGCCCCACATCTGGCCGTAGGAATGAGCAGTTCTTC. Translated: CASSPTSGRRNEQFF.

This clone appeared once. The V call is TRBV6-5, the J call TRBJ1-1, with 7 bases fitting TRBD1. CDR1 MNHEY and CDR2 SVGAGI come from the germline V gene. Trimming at V came to 5 bases and at J to 5 bases, leaving 5 bases not matched to a gene. The CDR3 is 13 residues long. This CDR3 is CASSEDRVTEAFF. CDR3 nucleotides: TGTGCCAGCAGTGAAGACAGGGTTACTGAAGCTTTCTTT.

The CDR3 spells CASRGGHSNQPQHF. As DNA, the CDR3 is TGCGCCAGCCGTGGGGGCCATAGCAATCAGCCCCAGCATTTT. This chain uses TRBV10-2 with TRBJ1-5; possibly TRBD1 for D (6 bases). The CDR3 sequence is 14 residues long. Deletions cut 8 bases from V and 0 bases from J, with 11 bases between. CDR1 and CDR2 from the germline V gene are WSHSY and SAAADI.

The chain employs TRBV23-1 and TRBJ2-7, with D uncertain. TRBV23-1 is designated an ORF whose function remains uncertain. Trimming took off 6 bases at V and 0 bases at J, with 15 bases between the two ends. This CDR3 region has 15 residues. The CDR3 coding sequence is TGCGCCAGCAGGCCGGGCACTGGGTGCTCCTACGAGCAGTACTTC. Translated: CASRPGTGCSYEQYF.

The chain uses TRBV15 and TRBJ1-5; possible D gene TRBD1, 6 bases. The germline V gene has CDR1 LNHNV and CDR2 YYDKDF (reference sequence). The CDR3 totals 15 residues. V was pared by 0 bases and J by 6 bases, with 12 bases between. The chain's CDR3 is CATSRDNQGSQPQHF. The CDR3, as DNA: TGTGCCACCAGCAGAGATAATCAGGGGTCTCAGCCCCAGCATTTT.

This clone was found many times. The sample contains more than one DNA sequence encoding this CDR3. CDR3 bases: TGCGCCAGCAGCTTGGAGGGGGCGCGGGGGCAGCCCCAGCATTTT. Translation: CASSLEGARGQPQHF. The chain has TRBV5-1 and TRBJ1-5, with 7 positions matching TRBD1. Germline loops: CDR1 SGHRS, CDR2 YFSETQ. CDR3 length: 15 amino acids. J was trimmed by 7 bases and V by 0 bases; bases with no gene match: 7.

The chain employs TRBV19 and TRBJ2-7; D unresolved. The CDR3 sequence is 14 residues long. The germline V gene encodes CDR1 LNHDA and CDR2 SQIVND (reference sequence). V was clipped by 5 bases and J by 6 bases, with 17 bases between them. CDR3 DNA: TGTGCCAGTAGTCCACACGACCGGCCGCCCGAGCAGTACTTC. As protein: CASSPHDRPPEQYF.

J is TRBJ1-2 and V is TRBV2; D is uncertain. The CDR3 has 12 residues. V was trimmed by 4 bases and J by 4 bases, leaving 7 bases between them. CDR1 is SNHLY, CDR2 FYNNEI, per germline. This chain's CDR3 is CASSVIPYGYTF. CDR3 bases: TGTGCCAGCAGTGTGATCCCCTATGGCTACACCTTC.